Here is one T cell receptor (beta chain) with its context. This entry comes from a study of blood T cell repertoires in COVID-19. Study summary: Whether acute or convalescent, the COVID-19 samples came from the United States, Italy and Spain. T cells, B-cell-depleted T cells, or PBMCs supplied cDNA or gDNA.

Deletions cut 5 bases from V and 0 bases from J, with 12 bases between. Germline CDR1 and CDR2: SGHKS and YYEKEE (reference sequence). This CDR3 spans 15 amino acids. Original processing notes: Reference gene primer amplification gave estimated nucleated cell counts. The assay was immunoSEQ multiplex PCR, and TCRdb's table has in-frame clones only and misses some. V, J and clone size were drawn from that table, and D and trimming were deduced from the DNA. The repertoire consists of 150,000 to 200,000 clones, with roughly 80% occurring once and the leading ten covering roughly 17%. This chain uses TRBV5-5 with TRBJ2-1, with a tentative D call TRBD2 (6 bases). Sample: peripheral blood. This TCR was sampled from a man in his fifties or sixties with active or convalescent COVID-19. Here the CDR3 reads CASSRSGNSYNEQFF. CDR3 DNA: TGTGCCAGCAGTCGTAGCGGAAACTCCTACAATGAGCAGTTCTTC.